The 11 T cell receptor beta chains given below trace back to one sample, sequenced in a study of cytomegalovirus exposure and HLA in healthy donors. The PCR used 60 Vbeta and 13 Jbeta primers. Data came from immunoSEQ multiplex PCR; TCRdb stores just in-frame clones and leaves some out. The data show 55,000 to 85,000 clones, 72% seen once. Source material: PBMCs. These receptors came from a woman aged 40 to 50 in good health and CMV-seropositive.

This clone was seen a single time. This chain connects TRBV10-3 to TRBJ2-7; D not resolved. The CDR3 covers 14 residues. Between the trimmed V and J ends, which lost 0 bases and 6 bases, there was a span of 12 bases. Germline CDR1 is ENHRY and CDR2 is SYGVKD. DNA for the CDR3: TGTGCCATCAGTGAGTCGAACGGCCGACTCGAGCAGTACTTC. This gives the protein CAISESNGRLEQYF.

The J gene is TRBJ2-2, the V gene TRBV6-1; 7 nucleotides match TRBD1. The CDR3 is 15 residues long. Germline lookup yields CDR1 MNHNS and CDR2 SASEGT. V was pared by 3 bases and J by 6 bases, with 7 bases of the junction left unmatched. In DNA, the CDR3 is TGTGCCAGCAGTGACCAGACAGGGAGATCCGGGGAGCTGTTTTTT. Its protein is CASSDQTGRSGELFF.

Comment on this clone: The same CDR3 arises from other DNA sequences in this sample as well. J is TRBJ1-5 and V is TRBV2; TRBD1 agrees at 9 bases. CDR1 is SNHLY, CDR2 FYNNEI, per germline. V was pared by 4 bases and J by 5 bases, with 3 bases of the junction left unmatched. CDR3 length equals 14 residues. The CDR3 here is CASSGTGEDQPQHF. In nucleotides, the CDR3 is TGTGCCAGCAGTGGGACAGGGGAGGATCAGCCCCAGCATTTT.

This clone was seen once. This chain uses TRBV2 with TRBJ2-1, with D tentatively TRBD1 (7 bases). With 7 bases removed from V and 7 bases from J, the gap between germline ends came to 17 bases. The CDR3 contains 14 residues. Germline V lookup: CDR1 SNHLY, CDR2 FYNNEI. The CDR3 DNA reads TGTGCCAGCACCCAGGGGGGTCGGCCGAATGAGCAGTTCTTC. Translation gives CASTQGGRPNEQFF.

Only a few counts were recorded for this clone. The rearrangement joins TRBV30 to TRBJ2-2; D uncertain. This CDR3 spans 16 amino acids. Trimming took 0 bases from V and 2 from J, leaving 13 bases between them. Looked up from germline, CDR1 is GTSNPN and CDR2 is SVGIG (reference sequence). The CDR3 region is CAWSVGPRSNTGELFF. CDR3 sequence (DNA): TGTGCCTGGAGTGTGGGTCCACGGAGTAACACCGGGGAGCTGTTTTTT.

The V call is TRBV6-5, the J call TRBJ2-7, with D tentatively TRBD1 (6 bases). The V gene lost 4 bases and the J gene lost 3 bases, with 13 bases spanning the gap. This CDR3 comprises 14 residues. CDR1 and CDR2 (germline): MNHEY, SVGAGI. The CDR3 region is CASSSRTESYEQYF. In DNA form, the CDR3 reads TGTGCCAGCAGTTCGAGGACAGAGAGCTACGAGCAGTACTTC.

The table lists this clone with a few counts. The V gene is TRBV2, the J gene TRBJ2-7, with unresolved D. Trimming pared 4 bases from V and 3 bases from J, leaving 10 bases between. The CDR3 is 13 residues long. Looked up from germline, CDR1 is SNHLY and CDR2 is FYNNEI. The CDR3 DNA reads TGTGCCAGCAGTGGAACATTTAACTACGAGCAGTACTTC. It specifies CASSGTFNYEQYF.

The rearrangement joins TRBV5-1 to TRBJ2-3; 7 positions agree with TRBD1. The CDR3 totals 12 residues. Trimming cost V 3 bases and J 5 bases; bases outside gene matches: 0. Germline assignment: CDR1 SGHRS and CDR2 YFSETQ. CDR3 in amino acids: CASSWDRDTQYF. In DNA, the CDR3 is TGCGCCAGCAGCTGGGACAGAGATACGCAGTATTTT.

This chain uses TRBV5-1 with TRBJ1-2; the D is unclear. This CDR3 is 14 amino acids long. In germline, CDR1 is SGHRS, CDR2 YFSETQ. Trimming cost V 0 bases and J 5 bases, with 11 bases left between them. The CDR3: CASSLDGSSYGYTF. The CDR3 DNA follows: TGCGCCAGCAGCTTGGATGGGAGTTCGTATGGCTACACCTTC.

The genes are TRBV9 and TRBJ2-2; maybe TRBD2 (7 bases). The CDR3 spans 15 residues. The germline V gene has CDR1 SGDLS and CDR2 YYNGEE. V lost 3 bases to trimming and J lost 6 bases, with 15 bases between them. CDR3 loop: CASSAVGGPPGELFF. CDR3 coding DNA: TGTGCCAGCAGCGCGGTGGGGGGGCCCCCCGGGGAGCTGTTTTTT.

V is TRBV15 and J is TRBJ2-5; 7 positions match TRBD1. V gave up 2 bases and J gave up 9 bases; unmatched junction bases: 9. CDR1 LNHNV and CDR2 YYDKDF come from the germline V gene (reference sequence). The CDR3 consists of 14 residues. This chain's CDR3 is CATSRRYQGESQYF. In nucleotides, the CDR3 is TGTGCCACCAGCAGACGATACCAGGGGGAATCCCAGTACTTC.